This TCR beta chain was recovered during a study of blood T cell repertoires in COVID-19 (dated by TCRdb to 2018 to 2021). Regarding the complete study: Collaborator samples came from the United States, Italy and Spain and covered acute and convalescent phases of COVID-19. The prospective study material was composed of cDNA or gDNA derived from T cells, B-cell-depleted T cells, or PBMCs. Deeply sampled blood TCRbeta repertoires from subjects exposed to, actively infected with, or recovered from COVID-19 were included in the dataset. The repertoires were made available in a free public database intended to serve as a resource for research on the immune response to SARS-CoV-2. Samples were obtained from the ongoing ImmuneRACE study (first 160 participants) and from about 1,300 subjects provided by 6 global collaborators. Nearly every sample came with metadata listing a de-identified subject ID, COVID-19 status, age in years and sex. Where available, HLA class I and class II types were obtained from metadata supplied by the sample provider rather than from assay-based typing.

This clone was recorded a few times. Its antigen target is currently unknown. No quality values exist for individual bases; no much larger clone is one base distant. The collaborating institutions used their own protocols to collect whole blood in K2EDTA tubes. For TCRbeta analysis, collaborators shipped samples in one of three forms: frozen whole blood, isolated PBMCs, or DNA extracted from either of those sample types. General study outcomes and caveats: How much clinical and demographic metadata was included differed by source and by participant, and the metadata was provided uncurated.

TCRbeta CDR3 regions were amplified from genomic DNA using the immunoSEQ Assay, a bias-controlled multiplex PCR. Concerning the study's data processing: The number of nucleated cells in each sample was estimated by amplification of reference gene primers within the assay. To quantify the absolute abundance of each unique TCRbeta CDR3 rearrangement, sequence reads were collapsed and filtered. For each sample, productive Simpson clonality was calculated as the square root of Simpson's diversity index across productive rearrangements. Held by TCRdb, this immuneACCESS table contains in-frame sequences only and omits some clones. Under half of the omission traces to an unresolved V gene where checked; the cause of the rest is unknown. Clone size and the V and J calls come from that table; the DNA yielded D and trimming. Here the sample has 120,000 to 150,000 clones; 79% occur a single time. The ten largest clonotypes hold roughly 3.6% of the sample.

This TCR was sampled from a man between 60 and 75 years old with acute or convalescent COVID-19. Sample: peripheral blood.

The CDR3 has the sequence CATSPGFSGANVLTF. The base sequence is TGTGCCACCAGTCCGGGGTTCTCTGGGGCCAACGTCCTGACTTTC. The rearranged segments are TRBV24-1 and TRBJ2-6, and possibly TRBD2, on 5 matching bases. CDR3 length: 15 amino acids, cysteine to phenylalanine. The read is trimmed to its CDR3 DNA, 45 bases read in frame from base 1. CDR1 and CDR2 are drawn from the germline V gene: KGHDR, SFDVKD. Trimming costs V 6 bases and J 0 bases, and their ends lie 8 bases apart.